This TCR beta chain was captured by sequencing in a study of blood T cell repertoires in COVID-19. The overall study: T cells, B-cell-depleted T cells, or PBMCs provided the cDNA or gDNA that served as material.

This clone is a singleton in its sample. TCRdb's table, derived via immunoSEQ multiplex PCR, lists solely in-frame clones and lacks some. The sample shows over 250,000 clones, approximately 85% of them seen only once. Germline lookup yields CDR1 LGHDT and CDR2 YNNKEL (reference sequence). Deletions cut 3 bases from V and 5 bases from J, with 10 bases between. The CDR3 spans 14 residues. The sample was peripheral blood. The chain uses TRBV3-1 (or the pseudogene TRBV3-2) and TRBJ2-2; no firm D call. The clonotype originates from a woman in her 70s with acute or convalescent COVID-19. Written as DNA, the CDR3 is TGTGCCAGCAGCCAGCTCAGGTCAACCGGGGAGCTGTTTTTT. This gives the protein CASSQLRSTGELFF.